This entry lists 12 T cell receptor beta chains sequenced from one sample in a study of shared clonotypes between healthy human individuals. Profiled with immunoSEQ multiplex PCR; TCRdb holds only in-frame clones, not every one. This repertoire shows millions of clones, around 90% found once; its top ten account for 0.14%. Sample: naive CD4+ T cells sorted from blood. Stated subset: CD45RA+ positively selected. Receptors originate from a man between 18 and 35 years old in good health.

This CDR3 is CAISEFPLGQPQHF. The CDR3 nucleotides are TGTGCCATCAGTGAGTTCCCCTTGGGTCAGCCCCAGCATTTT. V usage is TRBV10-3 and J usage is TRBJ1-5; unclear D gene. V was trimmed by 1 base and J by 6 bases, leaving 10 bases between them. This CDR3 comprises 14 residues. Germline V gives CDR1 ENHRY, CDR2 SYGVKD.

The chain uses TRBV9 and TRBJ2-2, with 10 positions matching TRBD1. CDR1 and CDR2 (germline): SGDLS, YYNGEE. Trimming took 3 bases from V and 4 from J; bases not matched to a gene: 6. The CDR3 length is 16 residues. The CDR3 protein is CASSGTGTGVTGELFF. For the CDR3, the DNA is TGTGCCAGCAGCGGCACCGGGACAGGGGTCACCGGGGAGCTGTTTTTT.

This clone came up a few times. Other DNA sequences in the sample encode the same CDR3. J is TRBJ1-1 and V is TRBV7-9; 8 bases agree with TRBD1. The CDR3 consists of 14 residues. CDR1 is SEHNR and CDR2 is FQNEAQ in the germline V gene (reference sequence). Trimming took 3 bases from V and 4 from J; bases not matched to a gene: 4. In nucleotides, the CDR3 is TGTGCCAGCAGCTTGATCACAGGGGGCACTGAAGCTTTCTTT. This codes for CASSLITGGTEAFF.

The chain carries TRBV6-6 and TRBJ1-5; possible D gene TRBD1, 5 bases. The CDR3 has 15 amino acids. V lost 2 bases, J lost 1 base, and 9 bases lay in between. Germline CDR1 reads MNHNY; CDR2 reads SVGAGI (reference sequence). As DNA, the CDR3 is TGTGCCAGCAGTTACGCGTGGGGGAGCAATCAGCCCCAGCATTTT. Its translation: CASSYAWGSNQPQHF.

This clone was observed a few times. The chain is built from TRBV2 and TRBJ1-1; TRBD1 is a possible D gene (5 bases). The CDR3 sequence is 11 residues long. V was shortened by 8 bases and J by 8 bases, with 12 bases between the two germline ends. Germline V lookup: CDR1 SNHLY, CDR2 FYNNEI. CDR3 sequence (DNA): TGTGCCAGCCAGGGTGGAATAGAAGCTTTCTTT. It codes for CASQGGIEAFF.

The V and J genes are TRBV15 and TRBJ1-3; no clear D. Trimming took off 0 bases at V and 0 bases at J, with 9 bases between the two ends. Germline V gives CDR1 LNHNV, CDR2 YYDKDF (reference sequence). The CDR3 runs to 16 residues. The CDR3 nucleotides are TGTGCCACCAGCAGAGATCCTTTTCTCTCTGGAAACACCATATATTTT. This encodes CATSRDPFLSGNTIYF. Complete variable domain (other parts from reference TRBV15 and TRBJ1-3): DAMVIQNPRYQVTQFGKPVTLSCSQTLNHNVMYWYQQKSSQAPKLLFHYYDKDFNNEADTPDNFQSRRPNTSFCFLDIRSPGLGDTAMYLCATSRDPFLSGNTIYFGEGSWLTVV.

This clone has just one count. V is TRBV9 and J is TRBJ2-3, with TRBD1 matching over 9 bases. The CDR3 length is 16 residues. Germline CDR1 and CDR2: SGDLS and YYNGEE. V dropped 4 bases and J dropped 2; count of bases not matched to a gene: 8. This CDR3 reads CASSTDRGLYTDTQYF. CDR3 in DNA: TGTGCCAGCAGCACGGACAGGGGATTATACACAGATACGCAGTATTTT.

This chain connects TRBV6-5 to TRBJ2-2, with 7 bases fitting TRBD1. CDR3 length: 16 amino acids. Trimming at V came to 4 bases and at J to 0 bases, leaving 5 bases not matched to a gene. Germline V gene data show CDR1 as MNHEY and CDR2 as SVGAGI. CDR3 sequence: CASSLTGAANTGELFF. The CDR3 coding sequence is TGTGCCAGCAGTTTAACAGGGGCGGCGAACACCGGGGAGCTGTTTTTT.

The rearrangement links TRBV6-5 to TRBJ2-7; 7 bases fit TRBD2. Germline trimming cut 0 bases from V and 9 bases from J; bases unmatched to any gene: 8. Per the germline V gene, CDR1 is MNHEY and CDR2 is SVGAGI. The CDR3 has 14 amino acids. The CDR3 DNA is TGTGCCAGCAGTTACTCGAGCGGGAATGTAGGGCAGTACTTC. This gives the protein CASSYSSGNVGQYF.

The rearrangement uses TRBV19 and TRBJ2-7; 9 nucleotides agree with TRBD1. J gave up 4 bases and V 10 bases, and 8 bases lay outside the gene matches. The CDR3 length is 13 residues. The germline V gene has CDR1 LNHDA and CDR2 SQIVND (reference sequence). CDR3 in DNA: TGTGCCAATCCGGGACAGGGCGGTTACGAGCAGTACTTC. Amino acid sequence: CANPGQGGYEQYF. Supplemented by reference TRBV19 and TRBJ2-7, the full variable domain reads DGGITQSPKYLFRKEGQNVTLSCEQNLNHDAMYWYRQDPGQGLRLIYYSQIVNDFQKGDIAEGYSVSREKKESFPLTVTSAQKNPTAFYLCANPGQGGYEQYFGPGTRLTVT.

This sequence joins TRBV7-9 and TRBJ2-6; perhaps TRBD1 as D (7 bases). The CDR3 spans 18 residues. Germline CDR1 SEHNR, CDR2 FQNEAQ (reference sequence). Trimming left V 4 bases short and J 4 bases short, with 20 bases between. DNA of the CDR3: TGTGCCAGCAGCTCGGGACTCAGACAGGGAGACGGGGCCAACGTCCTGACTTTC. It yields the protein CASSSGLRQGDGANVLTF.

This clone was picked up one time. The chain is built from TRBV6-5 and TRBJ2-1; D could derive from TRBD1 or TRBD2 (6 bases each). The germline V and J ends were trimmed by 0 bases and 9 bases, with 15 bases remaining between them. The CDR3 contains 15 residues. Germline V gene sequence: CDR1 MNHEY, CDR2 SVGAGI. The DNA for the CDR3 is TGTGCCAGCAGTTACTCGAGTCTGGGGGGCCTTGAGCAGTTCTTC. Its protein is CASSYSSLGGLEQFF.